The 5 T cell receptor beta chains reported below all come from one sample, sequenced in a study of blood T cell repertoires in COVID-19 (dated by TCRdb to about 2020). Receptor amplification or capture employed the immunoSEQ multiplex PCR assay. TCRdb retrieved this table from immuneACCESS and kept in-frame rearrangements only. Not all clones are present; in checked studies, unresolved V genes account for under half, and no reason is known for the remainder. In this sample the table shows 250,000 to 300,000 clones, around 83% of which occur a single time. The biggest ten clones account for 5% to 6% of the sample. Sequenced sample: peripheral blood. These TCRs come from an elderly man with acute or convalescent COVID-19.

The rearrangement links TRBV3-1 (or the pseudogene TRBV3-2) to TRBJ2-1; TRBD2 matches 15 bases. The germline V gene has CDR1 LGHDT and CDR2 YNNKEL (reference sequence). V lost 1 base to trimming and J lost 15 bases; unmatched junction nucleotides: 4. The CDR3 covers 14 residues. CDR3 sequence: CASSQGTSGREPFF. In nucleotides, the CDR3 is TGTGCCAGCAGCCAAGGGACTAGCGGGAGGGAACCGTTCTTC.

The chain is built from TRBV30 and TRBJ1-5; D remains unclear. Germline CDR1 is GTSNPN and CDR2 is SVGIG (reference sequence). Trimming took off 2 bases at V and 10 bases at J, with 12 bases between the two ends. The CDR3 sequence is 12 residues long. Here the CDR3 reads CAWSPGLSPQHF. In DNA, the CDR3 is TGTGCCTGGAGTCCCGGACTGTCACCCCAGCATTTT.

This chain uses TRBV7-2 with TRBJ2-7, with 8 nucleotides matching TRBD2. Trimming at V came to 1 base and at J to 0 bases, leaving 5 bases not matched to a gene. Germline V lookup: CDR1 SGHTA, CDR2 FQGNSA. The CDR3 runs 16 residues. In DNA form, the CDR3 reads TGTGCCAGCAGCTTAGGAGGCGGGGGGAACTCCTACGAGCAGTACTTC. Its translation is CASSLGGGGNSYEQYF.

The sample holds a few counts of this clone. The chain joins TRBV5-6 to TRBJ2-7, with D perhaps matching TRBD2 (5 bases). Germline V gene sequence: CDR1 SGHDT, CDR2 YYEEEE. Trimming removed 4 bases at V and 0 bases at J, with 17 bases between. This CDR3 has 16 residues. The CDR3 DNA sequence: TGTGCCAGCAGCCATTCACCGACGGGAAGCTCCTACGAGCAGTACTTC. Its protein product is CASSHSPTGSSYEQYF. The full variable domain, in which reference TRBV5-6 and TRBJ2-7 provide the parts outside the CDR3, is DAGVTQSPTHLIKTRGQQVTLRCSPKSGHDTVSWYQQALGQGPQFIFQYYEEEERQRGNFPDRFSGHQFPNYSSELNVNALLLGDSALYLCASSHSPTGSSYEQYFGPGTRLTVT.

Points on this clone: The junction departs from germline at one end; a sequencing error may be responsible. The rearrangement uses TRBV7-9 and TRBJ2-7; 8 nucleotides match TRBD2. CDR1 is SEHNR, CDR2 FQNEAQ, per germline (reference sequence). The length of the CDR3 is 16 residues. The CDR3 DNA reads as TGTGCCAGCAGCTTAGTAGCGGGACGGGCCACTACGAGCATGCACTTC. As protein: CASSLVAGRATTSMHF.